These 8 T cell receptor beta chains came from one sample sequenced in a study of shared clonotypes between healthy human individuals (dated by TCRdb to 2020 to 2022). Receptor amplification or capture employed the immunoSEQ multiplex PCR assay. What TCRdb holds here is the immuneACCESS table cut down to in-frame rearrangements. Part of the clones is not present; checked against another copy, under half of the missing clones reflect an unresolved V gene, and the others are unexplained. The sample table lists roughly 1,500,000 clones, 97% to 99% of them with a count of one. Together, the top ten hold around 0.38% of the sample. The specimen sequenced was naive CD4+ T cells sorted from blood. Interpreted using the paper, the cell subset or site label stands for: CD45RA+ positively selected. These receptors were collected from a man aged 30 to 39 in good health.

The J gene is TRBJ1-1, the V gene TRBV10-3; no clear D gene. Trimming left V 3 bases short and J 0 bases short, with 14 bases between. The CDR3 is 16 residues long. Germline loops: CDR1 ENHRY, CDR2 SYGVKD. CDR3 bases: TGTGCCATCAGTGATAGGAGAGGCACTATGAACACTGAAGCTTTCTTT. Translation: CAISDRRGTMNTEAFF.

Of note for this clone: Other DNA sequences of this sample code for an identical CDR3. V and J are TRBV9 and TRBJ2-7; D could derive from TRBD1 or TRBD2 (5 bases each). CDR1 is SGDLS, CDR2 YYNGEE, per germline. The CDR3 has 13 amino acids. Deletions cut 0 bases from V and 6 bases from J, with 10 bases between. The chain's CDR3 is CASSVDVRGEQYF. The CDR3, as DNA: TGTGCCAGCAGCGTAGATGTGAGGGGCGAGCAGTACTTC.

The rearrangement links TRBV13 to TRBJ1-4; D remains ambiguous. V was pared by 5 bases and J by 3 bases, with 13 bases between. CDR3 length: 15 residues. Germline V lookup: CDR1 PRHDT, CDR2 FYEKMQ (reference sequence). The chain's CDR3 is CASSTSGVPNEKLFF. As DNA, the CDR3 is TGTGCCAGCAGCACCTCGGGAGTGCCTAATGAAAAACTGTTTTTT.

The chain carries TRBV7-9 and TRBJ2-2, with 10 positions matching TRBD1. The trim removed 1 base at V and 4 bases at J, leaving 6 bases unmatched. The germline V gene encodes CDR1 SEHNR and CDR2 FQNEAQ (reference sequence). CDR3 length: 17 amino acids. This CDR3 reads CASSLVRTGGSTGELFF. The CDR3, as DNA: TGTGCCAGCAGCTTAGTCAGGACAGGGGGATCCACCGGGGAGCTGTTTTTT.

This chain connects TRBV10-3 to TRBJ2-7; no clear D. Germline CDR1 ENHRY, CDR2 SYGVKD. The CDR3 spans 14 residues. Trimming removed 0 bases at V and 9 bases at J, with 15 bases between. CDR3 DNA: TGTGCCATCAGTGAGTCGATTGTCCGTGGGGTGCAGTACTTC. Translated: CAISESIVRGVQYF.

V is TRBV14 and J is TRBJ2-7, with TRBD1 matching 10 bases. The CDR3 has 15 residues. The germline gives CDR1 SGHDN, CDR2 FVKESK. V dropped 6 bases and J dropped 1; count of bases not matched to a gene: 6. This chain's CDR3 is CASRPTGGASYEQYF. The CDR3 DNA sequence: TGTGCCAGCAGGCCGACAGGGGGCGCGTCCTACGAGCAGTACTTC.

The chain links TRBV28 to TRBJ2-7, with D tentatively TRBD1 (6 bases). Trimming left V 5 bases short and J 3 bases short, with 8 bases between. The CDR3 runs 12 residues. Germline values: CDR1 MDHEN, CDR2 SYDVKM. DNA for the CDR3: TGTGCCAGCAGTCGGGACATCTACGAGCAGTACTTC. Translating it yields CASSRDIYEQYF.

V is TRBV6-5 and J is TRBJ2-3; maybe TRBD2 (6 bases). CDR3 length equals 12 residues. Trimming left V 5 bases short and J 8 bases short, with 11 bases between. Germline CDR1 is MNHEY and CDR2 is SVGAGI. CDR3 bases: TGTGCCAGCAGTATAAGGCGGGGTACGCAGTATTTT. Protein: CASSIRRGTQYF.